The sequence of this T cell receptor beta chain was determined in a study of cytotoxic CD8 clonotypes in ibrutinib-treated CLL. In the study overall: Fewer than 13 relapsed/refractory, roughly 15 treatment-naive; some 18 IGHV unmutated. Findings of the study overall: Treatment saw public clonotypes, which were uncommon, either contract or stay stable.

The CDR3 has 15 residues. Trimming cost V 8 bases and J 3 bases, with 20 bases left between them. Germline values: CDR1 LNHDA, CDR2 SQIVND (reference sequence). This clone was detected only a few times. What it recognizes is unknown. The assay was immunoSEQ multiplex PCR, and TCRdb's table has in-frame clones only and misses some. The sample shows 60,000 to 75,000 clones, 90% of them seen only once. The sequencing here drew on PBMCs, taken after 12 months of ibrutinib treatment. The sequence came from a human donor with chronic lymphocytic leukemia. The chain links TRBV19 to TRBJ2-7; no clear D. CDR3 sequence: CASRMGPTSNYEQYF. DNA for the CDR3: TGTGCCAGTCGAATGGGCCCCACAAGTAACTACGAGCAGTACTTC.